This record concerns one T cell receptor (beta chain) sequence. The data belong to a study of blood T cell repertoires in COVID-19. CDR1 and CDR2 (germline): SEHNR, FQNEAQ (reference sequence). Trimming removed 1 base from V and 9 bases from J, with 10 bases in between. The CDR3 is 13 amino acids. The method was immunoSEQ multiplex PCR; TCRdb's version includes in-frame clones alone and lacks a portion of them. This sample carries some 130,000 clones, about 77% of them seen once, and the ten largest clones take roughly 20%. J is TRBJ2-1 and V is TRBV7-9; D is ambiguous. This TCR was sampled from an older man with acute or convalescent COVID-19. Sequences were obtained from peripheral blood. Written as DNA, the CDR3 is TGTGCCAGCAGCTTAGTATCCATGGCTGAGCAGTTCTTC. Protein: CASSLVSMAEQFF.